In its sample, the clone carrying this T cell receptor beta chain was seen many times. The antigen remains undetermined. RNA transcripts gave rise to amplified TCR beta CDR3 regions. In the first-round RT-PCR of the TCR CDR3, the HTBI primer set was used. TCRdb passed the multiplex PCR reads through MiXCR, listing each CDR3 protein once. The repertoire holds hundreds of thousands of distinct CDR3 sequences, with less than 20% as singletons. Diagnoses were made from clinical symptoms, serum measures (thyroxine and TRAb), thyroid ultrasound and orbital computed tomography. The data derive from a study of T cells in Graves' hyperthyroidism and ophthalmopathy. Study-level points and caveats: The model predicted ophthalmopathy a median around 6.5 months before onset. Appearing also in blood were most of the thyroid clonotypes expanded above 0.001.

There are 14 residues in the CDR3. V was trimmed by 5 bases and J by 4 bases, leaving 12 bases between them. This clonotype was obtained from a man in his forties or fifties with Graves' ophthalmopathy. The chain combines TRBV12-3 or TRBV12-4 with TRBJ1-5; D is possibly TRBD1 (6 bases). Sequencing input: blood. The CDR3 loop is CASSGGQPNQPQHF. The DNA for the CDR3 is TGTGCCAGCAGTGGGGGCCAGCCTAATCAGCCCCAGCATTTT.